This record concerns one TCR beta chain sequence. This sample is drawn from a study of blood T cell repertoires in COVID-19. The overall study: There were acute and convalescent COVID-19 samples, and they came from the United States, Italy and Spain. T cells, B-cell-depleted T cells, or PBMCs provided the cDNA or gDNA that served as material.

Per the authors' pipeline: Scientists estimated how many nucleated cells there were by amplifying reference gene primers. Using immunoSEQ multiplex PCR, the repertoire was profiled, and TCRdb retains in-frame clones only, with some absent. D and trimming were read from the DNA, whereas the V and J calls and clone size are those reported in that table. The top ten hold under 6.5% of the sample, which has hundreds of thousands of clones, 75% to 90% seen once. Ages ranged from about 18 to 100 years, with residence in under 25 US areas. Germline CDR1 LNHDA, CDR2 SQIVND (reference sequence). The CDR3 length is 16 residues. J lost 1 base, V lost 4 bases, and 9 bases had no gene match.

This sequence originates from a woman in her 30s with acute COVID-19. Sequencing was performed on PBMCs or T cells enriched from blood (not recorded which). The chain combines TRBV19 with TRBJ2-5, with 7 nucleotides matching TRBD1. Written as DNA, the CDR3 is TGTGCCAGTAGTACCAGGACAGGAGTCATCCAAGAGACCCAGTACTTC. Its translation is CASSTRTGVIQETQYF.